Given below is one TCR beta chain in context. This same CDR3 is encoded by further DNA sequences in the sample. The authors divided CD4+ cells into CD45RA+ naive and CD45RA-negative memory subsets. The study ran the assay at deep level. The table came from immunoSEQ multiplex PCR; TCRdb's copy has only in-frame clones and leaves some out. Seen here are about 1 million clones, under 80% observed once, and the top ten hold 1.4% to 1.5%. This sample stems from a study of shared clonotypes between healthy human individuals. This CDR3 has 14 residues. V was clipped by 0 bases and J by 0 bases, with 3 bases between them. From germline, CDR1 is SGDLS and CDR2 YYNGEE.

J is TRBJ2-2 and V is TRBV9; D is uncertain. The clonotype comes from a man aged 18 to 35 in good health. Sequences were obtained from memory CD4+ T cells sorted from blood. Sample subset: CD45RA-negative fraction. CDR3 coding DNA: TGTGCCAGCAGCGTAGGAACGAACACCGGGGAGCTGTTTTTT. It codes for CASSVGTNTGELFF.